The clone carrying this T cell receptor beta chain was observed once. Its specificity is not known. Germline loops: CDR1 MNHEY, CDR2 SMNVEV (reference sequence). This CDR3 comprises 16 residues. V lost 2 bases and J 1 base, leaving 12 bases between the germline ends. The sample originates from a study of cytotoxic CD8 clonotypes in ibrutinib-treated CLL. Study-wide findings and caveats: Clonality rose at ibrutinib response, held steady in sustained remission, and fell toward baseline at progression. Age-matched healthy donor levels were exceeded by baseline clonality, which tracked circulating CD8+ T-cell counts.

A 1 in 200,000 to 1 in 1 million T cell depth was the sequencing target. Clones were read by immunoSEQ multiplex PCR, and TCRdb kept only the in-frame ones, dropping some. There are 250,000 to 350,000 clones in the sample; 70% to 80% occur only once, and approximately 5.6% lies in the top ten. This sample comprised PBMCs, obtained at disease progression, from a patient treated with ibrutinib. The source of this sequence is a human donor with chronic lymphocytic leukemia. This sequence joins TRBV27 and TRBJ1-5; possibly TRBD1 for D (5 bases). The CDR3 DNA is TGTGCCAGCAGTTTAAAAGGAGGGGTGAGCAATCAGCCCCAGCATTTT. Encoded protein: CASSLKGGVSNQPQHF.